This T cell receptor (beta chain) was found in a study of long-term antiretroviral therapy in people with HIV. Study-level results: Drawn between the mid-2000s and the late 2010s, the blood was possibly obtained under older ART regimens.

At survey level, the immunoSEQ assay was run in its v3.0 version. Libraries were prepared by immunoSEQ multiplex PCR; TCRdb keeps only in-frame clonotypes and omits some of them. The sample includes approximately 28,000 clones, roughly 87% seen only once; the top ten take 1%. Germline assignment: CDR1 MNHEY and CDR2 SMNVEV (reference sequence). Losses at the gene ends were 2 bases for V and 4 bases for J; bases not matched to a gene: 4. CDR3 length: 15 residues. Points on this clone: Antigen unknown.

This chain uses TRBV27 with TRBJ2-7, with 11 bases identical to TRBD1. This sequence was found in a man between 45 and 60 years old with HIV. The input for sequencing was unsorted PBMCs, taken 2 years after starting antiretroviral therapy. The CDR3 spells CASSLRTGGWYEQYF. The CDR3 DNA follows: TGTGCCAGCAGTTTACGGACAGGGGGCTGGTACGAGCAGTACTTC.